This T cell receptor beta chain was recorded in a study of CD8 T cells in Susac syndrome. cDNA came from around 0.5 to 1 ug RNA primed by random hexamers. Amplification of TCR beta CDR3 used immunoSEQ multiplex PCR across 54 Vbeta and 13 Jbeta. Via MiXCR, TCRdb re-called the immunoSEQ multiplex PCR reads, giving one row per CDR3 protein. The table lists about 300,000 distinct CDR3 sequences, about 88% of them singletons, with 0.18% in the top ten. Study conclusions and caveats: That the number of individuals in its TCR sequencing and HLA analysis was relatively small was acknowledged by the study.

After removal of 2 bases from V and 0 bases from J, the junction contained 4 bases not matched to a gene. The CDR3 runs 17 residues. This clonotype was counted once. Antigen specificity is unknown. The J gene is TRBJ1-1, the V gene TRBV23-1; 12 bases map to TRBD1. TRBV23-1 belongs to the ORF category, with a function that is uncertain. The material sequenced was CD8+ T cells from PBMCs. The clonotype was recovered from a human donor with multiple sclerosis. The CDR3 region has the DNA TGCGCCAGCAGTCAAGGGACAGGGGGCGACATGAACACTGAAGCTTTCTTT. It yields the protein CASSQGTGGDMNTEAFF.